These 8 T cell receptor beta chains originate from one sample sequenced in a study of pediatric ulcerative colitis (dated by TCRdb to between 2018 and 2021). The library came from the immunoSEQ multiplex PCR assay. TCRdb took this table from immuneACCESS and kept in-frame rearrangements with V and J called. Such tables lack part of the clones; where checked against another copy, unresolved V genes explain under half of the gap, and the rest is unexplained. Present in this sample are 30,000 to 45,000 clones, around four fifths of which were seen just once. The biggest ten clones account for 23% of the sample. Sequencing was carried out using blood. The receptor set was obtained from a girl aged 5 to 17 with moderate ulcerative colitis.

The rearrangement uses TRBV30 and TRBJ2-7; possibly TRBD1 for D (5 bases). The germline V and J ends were trimmed by 0 bases and 3 bases, with 12 bases remaining between them. CDR1 and CDR2 (germline): GTSNPN, SVGIG (reference sequence). The CDR3 is made up of 14 amino acids. In DNA form, the CDR3 reads TGTGCCTGGAGTGTAGGGGTGGTCGACTACGAGCAGTACTTC. It encodes CAWSVGVVDYEQYF.

J is TRBJ2-1 and V is TRBV5-1; maybe TRBD2 (5 bases). V dropped 4 bases and J dropped 8 bases, with 10 bases sitting between them. The CDR3 is made up of 12 amino acids. Germline assignment: CDR1 SGHRS and CDR2 YFSETQ. CDR3 sequence (DNA): TGCGCCAGCAGCCCGCTCGGGGATGAGCAGTTCTTC. Encoded protein: CASSPLGDEQFF.

The chain combines TRBV7-9 with TRBJ2-1, with 8 bases fitting TRBD2. The V and J ends lost 5 bases and 2 bases, in that order; junction bases with no gene match: 11. The CDR3 is 17 amino acids. CDR1 and CDR2 from the germline V gene are SEHNR and FQNEAQ (reference sequence). CDR3 in amino acids: CASSPPRGGGTYNEQFF. In nucleotides, the CDR3 is TGTGCCAGCAGCCCGCCCCGGGGGGGAGGGACCTACAATGAGCAGTTCTTC.

The chain is built from TRBV4-1 and TRBJ2-5; 11 bases align to TRBD2. V shed 5 bases and J 0 bases; nucleotides not matched to a gene: 2. The CDR3 has 15 amino acids. The germline V gene encodes CDR1 MGHRA and CDR2 YSYEKL. As DNA, the CDR3 is TGCGCCAGCAGCTATAGCGGGGGGGACCAAGAGACCCAGTACTTC. It specifies CASSYSGGDQETQYF.

The rearrangement uses TRBV19 and TRBJ1-2, with D possibly TRBD1 on 5 matching bases. V was cut by 7 bases and J by 2 bases, with 17 bases left in between. The CDR3 is 15 residues long. The germline gives CDR1 LNHDA, CDR2 SQIVND (reference sequence). This CDR3 reads CASTEQGPRNYGYTF. The CDR3 bases are TGTGCCAGTACCGAGCAGGGACCGCGAAACTATGGCTACACCTTC.

The CDR3 loop reads CASSESLGDTQYF. The CDR3 DNA reads TGTGCCAGCAGTGAATCACTGGGGGATACGCAGTATTTT. The gene calls are TRBV6-1 and TRBJ2-3; D uncertain. V was trimmed by 2 bases and J by 6 bases, leaving 9 bases between them. Per germline, CDR1 MNHNS and CDR2 SASEGT. This CDR3 is 13 amino acids long.

The chain recombines TRBV11-2 with TRBJ2-3, with 7 nucleotides matching TRBD1. The CDR3 contains 14 residues. In germline, CDR1 is SGHAT, CDR2 FQNNGV. The V segment lost 5 bases and the J segment 6 bases; nucleotides outside the gene matches: 8. The CDR3, as DNA: TGTGCCAGCAGCATAACAGGGGCTAGGGATACGCAGTATTTT. Protein sequence: CASSITGARDTQYF.

The chain uses TRBV11-2 and TRBJ1-1, with no clear D. This CDR3 spans 13 amino acids. CDR1 and CDR2 (germline): SGHAT, FQNNGV. The V and J ends lost 0 bases and 11 bases respectively, with 13 bases between them. CDR3 in DNA: TGTGCCAGCAGCTTAGATAAGTGGTGGTACGCTTTCTTT. This encodes CASSLDKWWYAFF.